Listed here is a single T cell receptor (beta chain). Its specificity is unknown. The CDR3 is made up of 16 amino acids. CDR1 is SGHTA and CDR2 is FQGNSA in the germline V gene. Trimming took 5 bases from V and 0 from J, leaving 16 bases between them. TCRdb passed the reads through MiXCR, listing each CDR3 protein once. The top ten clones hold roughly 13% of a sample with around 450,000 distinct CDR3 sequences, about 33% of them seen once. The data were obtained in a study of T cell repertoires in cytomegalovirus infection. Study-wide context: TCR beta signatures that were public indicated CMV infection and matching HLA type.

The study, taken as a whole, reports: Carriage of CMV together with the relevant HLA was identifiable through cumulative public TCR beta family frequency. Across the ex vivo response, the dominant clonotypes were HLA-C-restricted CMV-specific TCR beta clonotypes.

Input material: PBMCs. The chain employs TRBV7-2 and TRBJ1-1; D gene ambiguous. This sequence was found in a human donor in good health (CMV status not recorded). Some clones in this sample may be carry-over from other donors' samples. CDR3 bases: TGTGCCAGCAGCCCCATAGGCTCGTCAGTGAACACTGAAGCTTTCTTT. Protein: CASSPIGSSVNTEAFF.